Listed below are T cell receptor beta chains from one sample, sequenced in a study of spatial heterogeneity in lung cancer. TCRdb called the 5' RACE reads again in MiXCR, with one record for every CDR3 protein. This table holds 30,000 to 45,000 distinct CDR3 sequences, around 7.5% found once. The sequences come from PBMCs, collected at surgery. The receptors originated from a male donor with early-stage non-small cell lung cancer. Both conserved end residues are part of each CDR3. D genes are given only for firm matches. Clone size is stated in some rows and not others, as once, few, many or a class when expanded.

V gene: TRBV29-1; J gene: TRBJ2-1; clone size: .; D gene: .; CDR3 protein: CSVEDGGGADNEQFF; CDR3 DNA: TGCAGCGTTGAAGACGGTGGGGGGGCCGACAATGAGCAGTTCTTC
V gene: TRBV9; J gene: TRBJ2-1; clone size: few; D gene: .; CDR3 protein: CASSVGGSSSYNEQFF; CDR3 DNA: TGTGCCAGCAGCGTGGGGGGCTCCAGCTCCTACAATGAGCAGTTCTTC
V gene: TRBV5-5; J gene: TRBJ1-1; clone size: few; D gene: .; CDR3 protein: CASSFFGQSNTEAFF; CDR3 DNA: TGTGCCAGCAGCTTTTTTGGCCAGTCGAACACTGAAGCTTTCTTT
V gene: TRBV20-1; J gene: TRBJ2-1; clone size: many; D gene: .; CDR3 protein: CSARGIGDEQFF; CDR3 DNA: TGCAGTGCTAGGGGAATCGGCGATGAGCAGTTCTTC
V gene: TRBV9; J gene: TRBJ1-2; clone size: .; D gene: .; CDR3 protein: CASSPRSLANYGYTF; CDR3 DNA: TGTGCCAGCAGCCCCCGCAGCCTCGCTAACTATGGCTACACCTTC
V gene: TRBV11-2; J gene: TRBJ2-7; clone size: many; D gene: TRBD1; CDR3 protein: CASSFTGQAYEQYF; CDR3 DNA: TGTGCCAGCAGCTTCACGGGACAGGCCTACGAGCAGTACTTC
V gene: TRBV4-2; J gene: TRBJ1-5; clone size: many; D gene: .; CDR3 protein: CASSQETGYSNQPQHF; CDR3 DNA: TGTGCCAGCAGCCAAGAGACAGGATATAGCAATCAGCCCCAGCATTTT
V gene: TRBV5-1; J gene: TRBJ2-3; clone size: many; D gene: .; CDR3 protein: CASNPSALSTDTQYF; CDR3 DNA: TGCGCCAGCAACCCCTCGGCCCTTAGCACAGATACGCAGTATTTT
V gene: TRBV2; J gene: TRBJ2-2; clone size: few; D gene: TRBD1; CDR3 protein: CATGGTGITGELFF; CDR3 DNA: TGTGCCACCGGGGGGACAGGGATCACCGGGGAGCTGTTTTTT
V gene: TRBV27; J gene: TRBJ1-5; clone size: many; D gene: .; CDR3 protein: CASSTSRRGPSNQPQHF; CDR3 DNA: TGTGCCAGCAGTACATCCCGTCGTGGACCTAGCAATCAGCCCCAGCATTTT
V gene: TRBV12-3/TRBV12-4; J gene: TRBJ2-2; clone size: many; D gene: .; CDR3 protein: CAGYREGTGELFF; CDR3 DNA: TGTGCCGGGTACAGGGAGGGCACCGGGGAGCTGTTTTTT
V gene: TRBV10-3; J gene: TRBJ1-6; clone size: many; D gene: TRBD1; CDR3 protein: CAISESGTGLVSPLHF; CDR3 DNA: TGTGCCATCAGTGAGTCCGGGACAGGGTTGGTTTCACCCCTCCACTTT
V gene: TRBV7-8; J gene: TRBJ1-2; clone size: few; D gene: .; CDR3 protein: CASSLERSGGYTF; CDR3 DNA: TGTGCCAGCAGCTTAGAGCGATCGGGGGGCTACACCTTC
V gene: TRBV20-1; J gene: TRBJ1-2; clone size: .; D gene: TRBD1; CDR3 protein: CSAELAGGVYGYTF; CDR3 DNA: TGCAGTGCCGAGTTGGCAGGGGGCGTCTATGGCTACACCTTC
V gene: TRBV12-3/TRBV12-4; J gene: TRBJ2-1; clone size: many; D gene: .; CDR3 protein: CASSLSLDYNEQFF; CDR3 DNA: TGTGCCAGCAGTTTAAGTCTGGACTACAATGAGCAGTTCTTC
V gene: TRBV19; J gene: TRBJ2-3; clone size: few; D gene: .; CDR3 protein: CASSMRARTDTQYF; CDR3 DNA: TGTGCCAGTAGTATGCGGGCACGCACAGATACGCAGTATTTT
V gene: TRBV6-5; J gene: TRBJ2-3; clone size: .; D gene: TRBD1; CDR3 protein: CASRPWTGIDTQYF; CDR3 DNA: TGTGCCAGCAGACCATGGACAGGGATCGATACGCAGTATTTT
V gene: TRBV10-2; J gene: TRBJ2-1; clone size: .; D gene: .; CDR3 protein: CAASNESSWFF; CDR3 DNA: TGCGCAGCCAGCAACGAATCCAGTTGGTTCTTC
V gene: TRBV6-6; J gene: TRBJ2-2; clone size: few; D gene: TRBD2; CDR3 protein: CASSYSKGTSLTGELFF; CDR3 DNA: TGTGCCAGCAGTTACTCGAAAGGGACTAGTTTAACCGGGGAGCTGTTTTTT
V gene: TRBV6-6; J gene: TRBJ2-6; clone size: many; D gene: .; CDR3 protein: CASKSSGANVLTF; CDR3 DNA: TGTGCCAGCAAGAGCTCTGGGGCCAACGTCCTGACTTTC
V gene: TRBV3-1; J gene: TRBJ1-1; clone size: .; D gene: TRBD1; CDR3 protein: CASSPDRYNTEAFF; CDR3 DNA: TGTGCCAGCAGCCCGGACAGGTACAACACTGAAGCTTTCTTT
V gene: TRBV20-1; J gene: TRBJ2-1; clone size: .; D gene: TRBD1; CDR3 protein: CSARGTGGGEQFF; CDR3 DNA: TGCAGTGCTAGGGGGACAGGGGGCGGTGAGCAGTTCTTC
V gene: TRBV20-1; J gene: TRBJ1-5; clone size: many; D gene: .; CDR3 protein: CSASRDSNQPQHF; CDR3 DNA: TGCAGTGCTAGCAGGGATAGCAATCAGCCCCAGCATTTT
V gene: TRBV10-3; J gene: TRBJ2-3; clone size: .; D gene: TRBD2; CDR3 protein: CAISEGGTSGDYTDTQYF; CDR3 DNA: TGTGCCATCAGTGAGGGAGGGACTAGCGGGGACTACACAGATACGCAGTATTTT
V gene: TRBV4-3; J gene: TRBJ2-1; clone size: many; D gene: TRBD2; CDR3 protein: CASSQDGTSGYNEQFF; CDR3 DNA: TGCGCCAGCAGCCAAGATGGTACTAGCGGTTACAATGAGCAGTTCTTC
V gene: TRBV24-1; J gene: TRBJ2-2; clone size: few; D gene: .; CDR3 protein: CATSGRGGTGELFF; CDR3 DNA: TGTGCCACCAGTGGGAGGGGCGGCACCGGGGAGCTGTTTTTT
V gene: TRBV3-1; J gene: TRBJ2-5; clone size: few; D gene: .; CDR3 protein: CASSQEVETQYF; CDR3 DNA: TGTGCCAGCAGCCAAGAGGTGGAGACCCAGTACTTC
V gene: TRBV3-1; J gene: TRBJ1-2; clone size: medium-sized; D gene: .; CDR3 protein: CASSQDWQSLYGYTF; CDR3 DNA: TGTGCCAGCAGCCAAGATTGGCAGAGCCTCTATGGCTACACCTTC
V gene: TRBV7-9; J gene: TRBJ2-5; clone size: many; D gene: TRBD2; CDR3 protein: CASSPTSFTQYF; CDR3 DNA: TGTGCCAGCAGCCCGACTAGCTTCACCCAGTACTTC
V gene: TRBV12-5; J gene: TRBJ2-1; clone size: few; D gene: TRBD2; CDR3 protein: CASGPTGGANNEQFF; CDR3 DNA: TGTGCTAGTGGCCCGACGGGGGGTGCAAACAATGAGCAGTTCTTC
V gene: TRBV30; J gene: TRBJ2-3; clone size: few; D gene: TRBD2; CDR3 protein: CASRTSGGGAPATQYF; CDR3 DNA: TGTGCCTCCCGGACCTCTGGCGGGGGTGCCCCAGCTACGCAGTATTTT